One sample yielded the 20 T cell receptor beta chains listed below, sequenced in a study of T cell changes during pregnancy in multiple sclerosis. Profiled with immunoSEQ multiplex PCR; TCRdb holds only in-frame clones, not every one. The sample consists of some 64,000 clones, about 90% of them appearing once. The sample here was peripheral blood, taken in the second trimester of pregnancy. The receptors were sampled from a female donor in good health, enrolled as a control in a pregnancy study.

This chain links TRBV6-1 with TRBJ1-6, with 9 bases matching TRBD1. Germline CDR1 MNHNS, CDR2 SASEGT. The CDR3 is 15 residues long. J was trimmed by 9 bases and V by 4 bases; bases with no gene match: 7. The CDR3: CASSAAGTGSSPLHF. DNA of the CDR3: TGTGCCAGCAGTGCCGCCGGGACAGGGAGTTCACCCCTCCACTTT.

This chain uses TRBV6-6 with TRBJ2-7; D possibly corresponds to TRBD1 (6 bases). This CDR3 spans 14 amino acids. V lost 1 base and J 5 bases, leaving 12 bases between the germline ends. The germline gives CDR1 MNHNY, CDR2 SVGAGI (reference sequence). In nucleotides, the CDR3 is TGTGCCAGCAGTTACTTAGTACAGGGAAACGAGCAGTACTTC. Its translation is CASSYLVQGNEQYF.

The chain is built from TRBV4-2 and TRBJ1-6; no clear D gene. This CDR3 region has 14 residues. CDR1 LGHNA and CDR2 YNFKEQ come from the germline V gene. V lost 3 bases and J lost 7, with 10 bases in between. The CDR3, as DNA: TGTGCCAGCAGCCAGTTTTCCTCCAATTCACCCCTCCACTTT. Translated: CASSQFSSNSPLHF.

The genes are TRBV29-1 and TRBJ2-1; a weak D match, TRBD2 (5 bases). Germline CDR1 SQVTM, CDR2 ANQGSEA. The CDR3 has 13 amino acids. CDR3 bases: TGCAGTGCTAACCTGGGGAGTGGTCATGAGCAGTTCTTC. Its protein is CSANLGSGHEQFF.

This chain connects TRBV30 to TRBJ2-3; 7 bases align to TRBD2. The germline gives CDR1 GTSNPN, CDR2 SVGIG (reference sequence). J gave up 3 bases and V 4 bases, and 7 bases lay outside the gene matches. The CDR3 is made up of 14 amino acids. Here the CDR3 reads CAWNGRGGTDTQYF. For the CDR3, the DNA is TGTGCCTGGAACGGTAGGGGAGGGACAGATACGCAGTATTTT. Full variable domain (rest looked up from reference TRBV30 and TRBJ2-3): SQTIHQWPATLVQPVGSPLSLECTVEGTSNPNLYWYRQAAGRGLQLLFYSVGIGQISSEVPQNLSASRPQDRQFILSSKKLLLSDSGFYLCAWNGRGGTDTQYFGPGTRLTVL.

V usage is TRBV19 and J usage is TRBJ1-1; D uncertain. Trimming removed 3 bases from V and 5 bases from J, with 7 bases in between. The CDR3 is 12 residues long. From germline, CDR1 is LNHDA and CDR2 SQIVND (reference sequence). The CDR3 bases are TGTGCCAGTAGTATCGCGTGGACTGAAGCTTTCTTT. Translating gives CASSIAWTEAFF. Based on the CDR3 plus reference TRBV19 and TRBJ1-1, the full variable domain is DGGITQSPKYLFRKEGQNVTLSCEQNLNHDAMYWYRQDPGQGLRLIYYSQIVNDFQKGDIAEGYSVSREKKESFPLTVTSAQKNPTAFYLCASSIAWTEAFFGQGTRLTVV.

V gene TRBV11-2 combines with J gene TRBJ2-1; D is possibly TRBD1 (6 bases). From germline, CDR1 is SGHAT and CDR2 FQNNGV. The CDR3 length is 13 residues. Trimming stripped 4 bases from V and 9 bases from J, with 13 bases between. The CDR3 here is CASSSGQNFEQFF. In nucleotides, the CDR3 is TGTGCCAGCAGCTCCGGACAGAACTTTGAGCAGTTCTTC. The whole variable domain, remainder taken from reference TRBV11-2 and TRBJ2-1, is EAGVAQSPRYKIIEKRQSVAFWCNPISGHATLYWYQQILGQGPKLLIQFQNNGVVDDSQLPKDRFSAERLKGVDSTLKIQPAKLEDSAVYLCASSSGQNFEQFFGPGTRLTVL.

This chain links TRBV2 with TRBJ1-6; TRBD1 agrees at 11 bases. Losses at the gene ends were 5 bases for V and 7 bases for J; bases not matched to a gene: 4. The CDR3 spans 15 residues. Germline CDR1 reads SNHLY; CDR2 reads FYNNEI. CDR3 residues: CASSLDRGPNSPLHF. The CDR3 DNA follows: TGTGCCAGCAGTTTGGACAGGGGGCCCAATTCACCCCTCCACTTT. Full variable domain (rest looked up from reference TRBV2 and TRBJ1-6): EPEVTQTPSHQVTQMGQEVILRCVPISNHLYFYWYRQILGQKVEFLVSFYNNEISEKSEIFDDQFSVERPDGSNFTLKIRSTKLEDSAMYFCASSLDRGPNSPLHFGNGTRLTVT.

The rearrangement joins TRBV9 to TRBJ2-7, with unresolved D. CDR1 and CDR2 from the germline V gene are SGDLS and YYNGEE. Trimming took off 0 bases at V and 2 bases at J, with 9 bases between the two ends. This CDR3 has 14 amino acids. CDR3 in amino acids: CASSVAAATYEQYF. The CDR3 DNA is TGTGCCAGCAGCGTAGCTGCCGCGACCTACGAGCAGTACTTC.

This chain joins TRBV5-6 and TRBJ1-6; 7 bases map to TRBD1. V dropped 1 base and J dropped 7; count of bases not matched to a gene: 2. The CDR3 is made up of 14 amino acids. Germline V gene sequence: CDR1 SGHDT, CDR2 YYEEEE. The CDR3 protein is CASSLRGRNSPLHF. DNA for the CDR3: TGTGCCAGCAGCTTGAGGGGGCGGAATTCACCCCTCCACTTT.

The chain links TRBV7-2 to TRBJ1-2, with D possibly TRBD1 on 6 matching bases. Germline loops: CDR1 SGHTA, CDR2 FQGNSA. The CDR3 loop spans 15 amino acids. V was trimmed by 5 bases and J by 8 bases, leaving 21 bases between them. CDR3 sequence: CASSTQSGSTGGYTF. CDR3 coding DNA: TGTGCCAGCAGCACCCAGTCCGGGTCCACAGGGGGCTACACCTTC.

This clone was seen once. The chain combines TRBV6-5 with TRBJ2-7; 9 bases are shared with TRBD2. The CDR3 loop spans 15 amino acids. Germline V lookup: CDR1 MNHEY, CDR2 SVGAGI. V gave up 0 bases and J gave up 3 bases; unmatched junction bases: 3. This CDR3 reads CASSYSVSGSYEQYF. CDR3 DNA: TGTGCCAGCAGTTACTCTGTTAGCGGGAGCTACGAGCAGTACTTC.

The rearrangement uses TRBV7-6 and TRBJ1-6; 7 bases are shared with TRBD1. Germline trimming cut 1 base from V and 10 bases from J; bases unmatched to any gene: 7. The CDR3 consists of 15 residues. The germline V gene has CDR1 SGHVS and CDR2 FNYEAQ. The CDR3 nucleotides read TGTGCCAGCAGCTTAGGTGGGCAGGGGGGATCACCCCTCCACTTT. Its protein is CASSLGGQGGSPLHF.

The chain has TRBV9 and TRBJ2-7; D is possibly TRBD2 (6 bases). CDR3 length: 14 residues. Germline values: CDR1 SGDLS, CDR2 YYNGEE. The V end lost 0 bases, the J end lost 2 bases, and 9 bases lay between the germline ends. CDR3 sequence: CASSVGGEPYEQYF. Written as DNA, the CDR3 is TGTGCCAGCAGCGTAGGCGGGGAGCCCTACGAGCAGTACTTC.

The CDR3, as DNA: TGCGCCAGCAGCACCCTTAGCGGGGGGCCCACAGATACGCAGTATTTT. This encodes CASSTLSGGPTDTQYF. V and J are TRBV5-1 and TRBJ2-3; 10 bases are shared with TRBD2. CDR3 length: 16 amino acids. Germline-derived CDR1 and CDR2 are SGHRS and YFSETQ. The junction had 7 bases not matched to a gene; V was cut back by 4 bases and J by 2 bases.

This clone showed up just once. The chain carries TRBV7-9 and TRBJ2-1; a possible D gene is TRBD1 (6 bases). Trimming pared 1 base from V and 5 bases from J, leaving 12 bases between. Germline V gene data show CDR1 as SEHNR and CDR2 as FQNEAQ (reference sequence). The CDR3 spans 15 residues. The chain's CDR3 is CASSLEGGANNEQFF. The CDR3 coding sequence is TGTGCCAGCAGCTTAGAAGGGGGTGCTAACAATGAGCAGTTCTTC.

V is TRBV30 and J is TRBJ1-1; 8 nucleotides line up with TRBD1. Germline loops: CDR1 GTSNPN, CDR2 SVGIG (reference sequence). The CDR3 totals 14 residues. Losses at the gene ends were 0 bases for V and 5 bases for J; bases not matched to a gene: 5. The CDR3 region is CAWSVGQGATEAFF. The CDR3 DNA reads TGTGCCTGGAGTGTTGGGCAGGGGGCTACTGAAGCTTTCTTT.

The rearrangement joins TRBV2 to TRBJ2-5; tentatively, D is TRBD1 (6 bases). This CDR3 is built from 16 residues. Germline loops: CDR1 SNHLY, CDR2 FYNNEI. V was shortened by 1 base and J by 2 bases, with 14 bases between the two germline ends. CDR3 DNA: TGTGCCAGCAGTGAAGGTATAGGGGGAAGACAAGAGACCCAGTACTTC. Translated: CASSEGIGGRQETQYF.

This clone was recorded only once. CDR3 amino acids: CASSTDRLNQPQHF. CDR3 nucleotides: TGTGCCAGTAGTACCGACAGGCTCAATCAGCCCCAGCATTTT. The chain joins TRBV19 to TRBJ1-5; D is perhaps TRBD1 (6 bases). The CDR3 loop spans 14 amino acids. Germline-derived CDR1 and CDR2 are LNHDA and SQIVND (reference sequence). The V end lost 4 bases, the J end lost 3 bases, and 10 bases lay between the germline ends. The full variable domain, with the rest looked up from reference TRBV19 and TRBJ1-5, is DGGITQSPKYLFRKEGQNVTLSCEQNLNHDAMYWYRQDPGQGLRLIYYSQIVNDFQKGDIAEGYSVSREKKESFPLTVTSAQKNPTAFYLCASSTDRLNQPQHFGDGTRLSIL.

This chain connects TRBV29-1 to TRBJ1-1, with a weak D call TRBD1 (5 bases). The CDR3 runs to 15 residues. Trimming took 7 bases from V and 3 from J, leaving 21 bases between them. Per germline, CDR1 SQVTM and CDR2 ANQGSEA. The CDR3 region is CSASSRGGFHTEAFF. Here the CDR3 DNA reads TGCAGCGCCTCATCCCGGGGGGGGTTCCACACTGAAGCTTTCTTT. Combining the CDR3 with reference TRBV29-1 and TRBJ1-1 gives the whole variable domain SAVISQKPSRDICQRGTSLTIQCQVDSQVTMMFWYRQQPGQSLTLIATANQGSEATYESGFVIDKFPISRPNLTFSTLTVSNMSPEDSSIYLCSASSRGGFHTEAFFGQGTRLTVV.